A selection of T cell receptor beta chains follows, all from one sample in a study of technical replicates of blood from several donors. This table comes from immunoSEQ multiplex PCR, and its TCRdb copy is limited to in-frame clones, with some not included. This table holds 64,000 or so clones, about 96% found once. The specimen was T cells isolated from PBMCs. The receptors were sampled from a human donor in good health. CDR3s leave out the opening cysteine and the closing phenylalanine or tryptophan. Each record gives: CDR3 protein, J gene, V gene.

ASSLVGGNSPLH TRBJ1-6 TRBV7-9
ASSLGQNYEQY TRBJ2-7 TRBV7-8
ASSHPGQRRNTIY TRBJ1-3 TRBV4-1
ASSPGSNTGELF TRBJ2-2 TRBV5-4
ASTRGGNEQF TRBJ2-1 TRBV7-8
ASSYSGQKGQQY TRBJ2-7 TRBV6-5
ASRGAGSMTEAF TRBJ1-1 TRBV25-1
ASSLDLGGHTGELF TRBJ2-2 TRBV5-1
ASSFQGTYGYT TRBJ1-2 TRBV6-5
ASSYKSTYEQY - TRBV6-5
ASSLRQGFLSETQY TRBJ2-5 TRBV5-4
ASSTRDPSTDTQY TRBJ2-3 TRBV6-5
ASSSADRRTEAF TRBJ1-1 TRBV6-5
ATSRGSPRAADSLY TRBJ1-3 TRBV15
ARGTGDSETQY TRBJ2-5 TRBV2
ASSYTDSELGQY TRBJ2-7 TRBV6-5
ATDRASTEAF TRBJ1-1 TRBV6-1
ASSLFGGTSNYGYT TRBJ1-2 TRBV28
ASSTLQGPGEQY TRBJ2-7 TRBV5-1
ASSQGSQETQY TRBJ2-5 TRBV4-1
ASSWGQGANGELF TRBJ2-2 TRBV7-7
ASSFDGTTVIYEQY TRBJ2-7 TRBV5-5
ASSLADRGVSYEQY TRBJ2-7 TRBV5-1
ASSSSAIQSGNTIY TRBJ1-3 TRBV6-5
ASSLGIRRAGQPQH TRBJ1-5 TRBV5-8
SVVGLAGARNEQF TRBJ2-1 TRBV29-1
ASSLTSGGSDYNEQF TRBJ2-1 TRBV5-1
ASSHPTSGEYNEQF TRBJ2-1 TRBV4-1
ASSLSYSGADTQY TRBJ2-3 TRBV5-1
ATSGFEKLF TRBJ1-4 TRBV2
ASSLERGQNGYT TRBJ1-2 TRBV11-3
SVESDTIY TRBJ1-3 TRBV29-1
ASSFEPSGGYT TRBJ1-2 TRBV6-6
ASRATGNYEQY TRBJ2-7 TRBV5-1
ASSLAGTNAYEQY TRBJ2-7 TRBV5-1
ASSFGTAAYEQY TRBJ2-7 TRBV11-1
ASSDWDSRYGYT TRBJ1-2 TRBV25-1
AWSDPTTQY TRBJ2-3 TRBV30
ASSLVGRGREKLF TRBJ1-4 TRBV7-2
ATSRPGQGIEQF TRBJ2-1 TRBV15
ASSSYRVGTYEQY TRBJ2-7 TRBV21-1
ASSPAGGETQY TRBJ2-5 TRBV6-5
ASSLLGGRPYEQY TRBJ2-7 TRBV11-3
ASSLLRVAGKETQY TRBJ2-5 TRBV4-1
ASRLQGAGELF TRBJ2-2 TRBV5-6
SVGGLPSSSGNTIY TRBJ1-3 TRBV29-1
ASSTGQGGTDTQY TRBJ2-3 TRBV5-1
ASSELFMCGSNEQY TRBJ2-7 TRBV25-1
ASSEFASGLRGSYNEQF TRBJ2-1 TRBV6-1
ASRAEQGSEQY TRBJ2-7 TRBV28
ASSEKGETQY TRBJ2-5 TRBV6-1